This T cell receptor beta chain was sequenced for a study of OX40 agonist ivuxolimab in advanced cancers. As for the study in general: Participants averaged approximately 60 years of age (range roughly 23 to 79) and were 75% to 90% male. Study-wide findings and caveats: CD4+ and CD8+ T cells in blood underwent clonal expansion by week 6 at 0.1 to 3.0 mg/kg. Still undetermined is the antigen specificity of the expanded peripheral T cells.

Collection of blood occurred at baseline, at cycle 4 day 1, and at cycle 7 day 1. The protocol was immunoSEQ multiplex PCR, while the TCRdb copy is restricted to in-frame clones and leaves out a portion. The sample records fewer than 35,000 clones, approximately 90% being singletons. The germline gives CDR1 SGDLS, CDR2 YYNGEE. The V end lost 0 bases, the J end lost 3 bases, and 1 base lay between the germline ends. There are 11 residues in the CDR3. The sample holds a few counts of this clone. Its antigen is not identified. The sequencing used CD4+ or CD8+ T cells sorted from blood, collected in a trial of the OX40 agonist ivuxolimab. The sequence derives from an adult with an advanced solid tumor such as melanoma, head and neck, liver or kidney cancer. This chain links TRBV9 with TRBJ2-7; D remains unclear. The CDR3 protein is CASSVGYEQYF. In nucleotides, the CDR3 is TGTGCCAGCAGCGTAGGCTACGAGCAGTACTTC.